Shown below are 19 T cell receptor beta chains from a single sample sequenced in a study of CD8 T cells in Susac syndrome. Random-hexamer reverse transcription was applied to roughly 0.5 to 1 ug RNA. TCRdb re-derived calls from the immunoSEQ multiplex PCR reads in MiXCR, one entry per CDR3 protein. The data contain roughly 80,000 distinct CDR3 sequences, roughly 91% of them singletons. Sequencing was done on a sample of CD4+ T cells from PBMCs. The receptors here all came from a human donor with Susac syndrome.

The V gene is TRBV12-3 or TRBV12-4, the J gene TRBJ2-7, with D tentatively TRBD1 or TRBD2 (5 bases each). V was pared by 6 bases and J by 2 bases, with 14 bases between. There are 14 residues in the CDR3. This CDR3 is CASRTAGTTYEQYF. CDR3 nucleotide sequence: TGTGCCAGCAGAACTGCCGGGACCACCTACGAGCAGTACTTC.

The J gene is TRBJ2-7, the V gene TRBV5-1; 11 positions match TRBD1. In germline, CDR1 is SGHRS, CDR2 YFSETQ. V shed 4 bases, J shed 3 bases, and the junction held 3 bases outside the gene matches. CDR3 length equals 14 residues. CDR3 sequence reads: CASSHGTGGYEQYF. CDR3 sequence (DNA): TGCGCCAGCAGCCACGGGACAGGGGGCTACGAGCAGTACTTC.

In its sample, this clonotype was seen once. This chain joins TRBV27 and TRBJ2-7; D tentatively reads TRBD1 or TRBD2 (5 bases each). V lost 4 bases and J 0 bases, leaving 16 bases between the germline ends. Germline CDR1 reads MNHEY; CDR2 reads SMNVEV (reference sequence). The CDR3 runs to 16 residues. This CDR3 reads CASSSLGTVSSYEQYF. The CDR3 DNA reads TGTGCCAGCAGTTCACTCGGGACGGTGAGCTCCTACGAGCAGTACTTC.

This sequence joins TRBV19 and TRBJ2-7; D might be TRBD2 (6 bases). The CDR3 spans 14 residues. CDR1 and CDR2 (germline): LNHDA, SQIVND (reference sequence). The germline V and J ends were trimmed by 4 bases and 0 bases, with 10 bases remaining between them. CDR3 region: CASSRGVDSYEQYF. The CDR3 DNA reads as TGTGCCAGTAGTAGGGGGGTCGACTCCTACGAGCAGTACTTC. Based on the CDR3 plus reference TRBV19 and TRBJ2-7, the full variable domain is DGGITQSPKYLFRKEGQNVTLSCEQNLNHDAMYWYRQDPGQGLRLIYYSQIVNDFQKGDIAEGYSVSREKKESFPLTVTSAQKNPTAFYLCASSRGVDSYEQYFGPGTRLTVT.

J is TRBJ2-7 and V is TRBV29-1; D gene uncertain. This CDR3 is 12 amino acids long. Trimming left V 4 bases short and J 3 bases short, with 10 bases between. From germline, CDR1 is SQVTM and CDR2 ANQGSEA. DNA for the CDR3: TGCAGCGTTGTAGGTTCGTTCTACGAGCAGTACTTC. It codes for CSVVGSFYEQYF.

The gene calls are TRBV28 and TRBJ1-5, with D uncertain. CDR3 size: 12 residues. Germline values: CDR1 MDHEN, CDR2 SYDVKM. Trimming cost V 2 bases and J 5 bases, with 4 bases left between them. DNA for the CDR3: TGTGCCAGCAGTTTAATATATCAGCCCCAGCATTTT. This encodes CASSLIYQPQHF.

V and J are TRBV7-2 and TRBJ1-5; D possibly corresponds to TRBD1 (6 bases). V was trimmed by 4 bases and J by 5 bases, leaving 15 bases between them. The CDR3 extends over 15 amino acids. The V gene's germline CDR1 is SGHTA and CDR2 FQGNSA. The CDR3 region is CASSYGGGGDQPQHF. The CDR3 DNA is TGTGCCAGCAGCTACGGCGGGGGCGGCGATCAGCCCCAGCATTTT.

The gene calls are TRBV21-1 and TRBJ2-7; the tabulated D call, TRBD1, remains unverified against the DNA. TRBV21-1 is a known pseudogene. The CDR3 covers 13 residues. The CDR3: CATKWDNSYEQYF. For the CDR3, the DNA is TGTGCCACTAAGTGGGACAACTCGTACGAGCAGTACTTC.

The chain couples TRBV3-1 to TRBJ2-7, with D maybe TRBD2 (6 bases). This CDR3 contains 14 residues. CDR1 and CDR2 from the germline V gene are LGHDT and YNNKEL (reference sequence). Trimming cost V 8 bases and J 5 bases, with 19 bases left between them. The CDR3 spells CASAARGALNEQYF. The CDR3 region has the DNA TGTGCCAGCGCGGCCCGCGGGGCCCTCAACGAGCAGTACTTC.

In this sample, this clonotype turned up once. The CDR3 is CASSRRQGGYEQYF. CDR3 nucleotides: TGTGCCAGCAGCCGCCGACAGGGTGGGTACGAGCAGTACTTC. The V gene is TRBV6-5, the J gene TRBJ2-7; 7 bases agree with TRBD1. CDR3 size: 14 residues. Germline lookup yields CDR1 MNHEY and CDR2 SVGAGI. Trimming took 6 bases from V and 4 from J; bases not matched to a gene: 9.

The chain carries TRBV6-5 and TRBJ2-7, with D hard to call. The CDR3 spans 15 residues. With 2 bases removed from V and 0 bases from J, the gap between germline ends came to 11 bases. Germline V gene lookup returns CDR1 MNHEY and CDR2 SVGAGI. Here the CDR3 reads CASSYGGVSSYEQYF. DNA for the CDR3: TGTGCCAGCAGTTACGGTGGGGTCAGCTCCTACGAGCAGTACTTC.

This rearrangement joins TRBV4-3 to TRBJ2-2; D gene uncertain. CDR1 is LGHNA and CDR2 is YSLEER in the germline V gene. The CDR3 consists of 13 residues. Deletions cut 4 bases from V and 7 bases from J, with 10 bases between. DNA of the CDR3: TGCGCCAGCAGCCTTTCCGCGAGCGGGGAGCTGTTTTTT. Translated: CASSLSASGELFF.

The chain combines TRBV5-1 with TRBJ2-5; 9 positions match TRBD2. Trimming took 5 bases from V and 2 from J; bases not matched to a gene: 4. This CDR3 is 14 amino acids long. Germline lookup yields CDR1 SGHRS and CDR2 YFSETQ. For the CDR3, the DNA is TGCGCCAGCAGTTATGGACTAGCGCAAGAGACCCAGTACTTC. Translation: CASSYGLAQETQYF. Supplemented by reference TRBV5-1 and TRBJ2-5, the full variable domain reads KAGVTQTPRYLIKTRGQQVTLSCSPISGHRSVSWYQQTPGQGLQFLFEYFSETQRNKGNFPGRFSGRQFSNSRSEMNVSTLELGDSALYLCASSYGLAQETQYFGPGTRLLVL.

The chain recombines TRBV20-1 with TRBJ1-2; D may be TRBD1 (5 bases). The CDR3 is made up of 13 amino acids. V dropped 0 bases and J dropped 3 bases, with 8 bases sitting between them. Germline CDR1 is DFQATT and CDR2 is SNEGSKA (reference sequence). The CDR3 reads CSARDLGDYGYTF. The DNA for the CDR3 is TGCAGTGCTAGAGATCTGGGGGACTATGGCTACACCTTC.

The V and J genes are TRBV12-3 or TRBV12-4 and TRBJ1-3; D ambiguous. V was shortened by 8 bases and J by 0 bases, with 17 bases between the two germline ends. CDR3 length: 16 amino acids. This CDR3 reads CASVPRRASSGNTIYF. CDR3 DNA sequence: TGTGCCAGCGTCCCCCGGAGGGCATCCTCTGGAAACACCATATATTTT.

The chain uses TRBV10-3 and TRBJ2-7; D not certain. The CDR3 totals 11 residues. Trimming removed 3 bases at V and 4 bases at J, with 4 bases between. Germline V gene data show CDR1 as ENHRY and CDR2 as SYGVKD. This CDR3 is CAISEGYEQYF. In DNA form, the CDR3 reads TGTGCCATCAGTGAAGGGTACGAGCAGTACTTC.

The chain combines TRBV18 with TRBJ2-7; tentative D call: TRBD1 (5 bases). The CDR3 has 13 residues. The V end was cut by 3 bases, the J end by 10 bases, with 16 bases between. CDR1 is KGHSH, CDR2 LQKENI, per germline. CDR3 region: CASSPPDSFFQYF. Here the CDR3 DNA reads TGTGCCAGCTCACCTCCCGACAGTTTCTTCCAGTACTTC.

The chain uses TRBV20-1 and TRBJ2-5; 7 bases are shared with TRBD2. V trimming: 0 bases; J trimming: 1 base; junction bases outside the gene matches: 5. The CDR3 is 15 residues long. Germline CDR1 DFQATT, CDR2 SNEGSKA (reference sequence). For the CDR3, the DNA is TGCAGTGCTAGAGACAGCGGGGTGCCCCAAGAGACCCAGTACTTC. It yields the protein CSARDSGVPQETQYF.

This clonotype has only one observation. The chain links TRBV7-2 to TRBJ2-2; TRBD2 matches at 12 bases. Germline V gene sequence: CDR1 SGHTA, CDR2 FQGNSA. J was trimmed by 3 bases and V by 3 bases; bases with no gene match: 2. The CDR3 totals 16 residues. CDR3 DNA sequence: TGTGCCAGCAGCTTTCTAGCGGGAGGGGACACCGGGGAGCTGTTTTTT. This sequence encodes CASSFLAGGDTGELFF.